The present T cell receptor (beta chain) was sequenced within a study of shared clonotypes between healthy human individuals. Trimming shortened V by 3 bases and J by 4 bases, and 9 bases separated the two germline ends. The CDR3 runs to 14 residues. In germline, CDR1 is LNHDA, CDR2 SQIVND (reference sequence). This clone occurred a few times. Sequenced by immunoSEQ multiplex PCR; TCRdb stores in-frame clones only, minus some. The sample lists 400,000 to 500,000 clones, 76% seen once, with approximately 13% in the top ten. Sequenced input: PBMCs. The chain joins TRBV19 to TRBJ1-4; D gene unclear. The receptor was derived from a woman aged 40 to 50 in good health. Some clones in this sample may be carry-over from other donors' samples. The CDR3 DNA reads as TGTGCCAGTAGTATGCCGTACGGTAATGAAAAACTGTTTTTT. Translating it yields CASSMPYGNEKLFF.